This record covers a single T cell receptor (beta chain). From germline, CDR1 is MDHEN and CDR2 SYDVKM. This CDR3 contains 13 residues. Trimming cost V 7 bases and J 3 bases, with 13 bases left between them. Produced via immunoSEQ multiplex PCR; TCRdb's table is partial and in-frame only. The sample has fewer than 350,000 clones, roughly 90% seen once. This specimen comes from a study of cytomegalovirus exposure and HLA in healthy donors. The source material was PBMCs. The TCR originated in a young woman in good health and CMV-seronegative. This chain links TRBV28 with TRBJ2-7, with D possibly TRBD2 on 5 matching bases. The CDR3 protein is CASTRGLVYEQYF. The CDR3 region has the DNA TGTGCCAGCACCAGAGGACTGGTCTACGAGCAGTACTTC.